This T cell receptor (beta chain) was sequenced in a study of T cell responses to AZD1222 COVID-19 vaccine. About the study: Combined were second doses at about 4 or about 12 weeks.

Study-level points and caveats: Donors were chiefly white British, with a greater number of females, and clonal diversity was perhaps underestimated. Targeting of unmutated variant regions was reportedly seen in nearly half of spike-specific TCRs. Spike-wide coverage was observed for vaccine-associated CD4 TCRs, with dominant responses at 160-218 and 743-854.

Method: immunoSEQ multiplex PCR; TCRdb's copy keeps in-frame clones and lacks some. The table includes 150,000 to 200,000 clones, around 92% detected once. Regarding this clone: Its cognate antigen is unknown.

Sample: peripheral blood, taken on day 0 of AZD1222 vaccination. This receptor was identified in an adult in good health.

CDR3 in amino acids: CASSLVPITEAFF. The CDR3 nucleotides are TGTGCCAGCAGCTTAGTTCCCATCACTGAAGCTTTCTTT. J is TRBJ1-1 and V is TRBV7-2; D not resolved. There are 13 residues in the CDR3. Trimming cost V 1 base and J 4 bases, with 7 bases left between them. The germline V gene encodes CDR1 SGHTA and CDR2 FQGNSA.